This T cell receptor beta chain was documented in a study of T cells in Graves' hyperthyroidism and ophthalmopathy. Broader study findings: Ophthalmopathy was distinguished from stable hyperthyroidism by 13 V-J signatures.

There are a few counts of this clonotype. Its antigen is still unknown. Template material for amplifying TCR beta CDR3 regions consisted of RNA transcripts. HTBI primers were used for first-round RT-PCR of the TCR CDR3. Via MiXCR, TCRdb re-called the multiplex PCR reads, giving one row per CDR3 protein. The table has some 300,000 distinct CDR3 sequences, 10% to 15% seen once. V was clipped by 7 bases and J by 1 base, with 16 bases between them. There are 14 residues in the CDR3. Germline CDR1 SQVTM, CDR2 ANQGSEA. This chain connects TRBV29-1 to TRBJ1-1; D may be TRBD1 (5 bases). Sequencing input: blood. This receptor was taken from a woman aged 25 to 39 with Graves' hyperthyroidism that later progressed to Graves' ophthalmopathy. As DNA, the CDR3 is TGCAGCGCTGGTGGGTCCCAGGGGAACACTGAAGCTTTCTTT. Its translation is CSAGGSQGNTEAFF.